This T cell receptor beta chain was retrieved from a study of cytomegalovirus exposure and HLA in healthy donors. Study results and limitations: For most TCR beta V segments, an earlier analysis put the productive rate at about 90% or about 30% of the time. TCR beta chains numbering some 150 were designated cytomegalovirus-associated.

For this clone: Its antigen remains unknown.

60 Vbeta and 13 Jbeta primers were used in PCR. The data were produced by immunoSEQ multiplex PCR, yet TCRdb's version contains in-frame clones alone and is incomplete. The table lists about 130,000 clones, with about 1.5% in the top ten. The receptor was isolated from a woman aged 40 to 50 in good health and CMV-seropositive. Specimen: PBMCs.

The CDR3 nucleotides are TGTGCCAGCAGTGAAGCGTGGGGCCCCTCTGGAAACACCATATATTTT. This sequence encodes CASSEAWGPSGNTIYF. The chain links TRBV2 to TRBJ1-3, with a possible D match to TRBD1 (5 bases). This CDR3 has 16 residues. V lost 0 bases and J lost 0, with 9 bases in between. The germline V gene encodes CDR1 SNHLY and CDR2 FYNNEI.